The clone carrying this TCR beta chain was seen at least ten times. KT2 cells were mixed with fixed PBMC numbers at varying ratios. Each cDNA got a UMI-containing oligo ligated at its 3' end. The first PCR ran roughly 4 cycles with an equimolar RC1.1 and RC1.2 beta primer mix. TCRdb reanalysed the UMI-ligation and nested PCR reads using MiXCR and keeps one entry per CDR3 protein. The data show about 33,000 distinct CDR3 sequences, with over 9% seen just once and around 9.8% held by the top ten. Germline CDR1 is MNHEY and CDR2 is SVGAGI. Deletions cut 5 bases from V and 7 bases from J, with 17 bases between. This CDR3 has 14 amino acids. The sample originates from a study of quantifying T cell responses using KT2 cells. Whole-study context: TCR alpha and beta constant-region primers primed reverse transcription of RNA.

This clonotype was sampled from a human donor. The chain is built from TRBV6-5 and TRBJ1-2; D possibly corresponds to TRBD1 (5 bases). Sequencing input: PBMCs spiked with cells of the T cell clone KT2. The CDR3 region has the DNA TGTGCCAGCAGTCCCCAGGGACTCCTATCTGGCTACACCTTC. This sequence encodes CASSPQGLLSGYTF.